The T cell receptor beta chain under discussion was sequenced for a study of T cell responses to AZD1222 COVID-19 vaccine. Study-wide results and limits: Unmutated regions of variants are reportedly targeted by nearly half of spike-specific TCRs. An increase in Spike-specific TCR breadth and depth was observed after two AZD1222 doses. White British people made up most donors, females outnumbered males, and clonal diversity was possibly underestimated. Dominant CD4 TCR responses targeted spike regions 160-218 and 743-854.

Only in-frame clones appear in the TCRdb table, and some are missing; sequencing was by immunoSEQ multiplex PCR. Counted here are tens of thousands of clones, around 90% occurring once; the ten biggest clones make up 9.5% to 13%. The CDR3 extends over 19 amino acids. Germline V gene lookup returns CDR1 SGHTA and CDR2 FQGNSA. J lost 0 bases, V lost 1 base, and 9 bases had no gene match. A note on this clone: Antigen specificity is unknown.

The material was peripheral blood, obtained 28 days after the second AZD1222 dose. This receptor was identified in an adult who received the AZD1222 COVID-19 vaccine. This chain links TRBV7-2 with TRBJ2-7; TRBD2 agrees at 13 bases. CDR3 sequence reads: CASSLVPGLAGVNSYEQYF. DNA of the CDR3: TGTGCCAGCAGCTTAGTCCCTGGACTAGCGGGGGTAAACTCCTACGAGCAGTACTTC.